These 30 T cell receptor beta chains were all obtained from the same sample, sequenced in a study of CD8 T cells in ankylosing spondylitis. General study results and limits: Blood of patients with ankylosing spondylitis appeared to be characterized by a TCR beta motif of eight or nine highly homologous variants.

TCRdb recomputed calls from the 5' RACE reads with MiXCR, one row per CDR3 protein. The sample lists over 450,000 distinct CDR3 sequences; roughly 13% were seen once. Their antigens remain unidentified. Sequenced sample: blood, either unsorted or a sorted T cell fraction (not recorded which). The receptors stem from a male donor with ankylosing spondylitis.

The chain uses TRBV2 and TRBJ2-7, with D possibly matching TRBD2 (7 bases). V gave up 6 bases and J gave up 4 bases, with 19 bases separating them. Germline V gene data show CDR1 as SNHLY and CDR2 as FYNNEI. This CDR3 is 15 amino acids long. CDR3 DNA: TGTGCCAGCAGCCTGGGAGGGGGAGGAAGGTACGAGCAGTACTTC. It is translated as CASSLGGGGRYEQYF. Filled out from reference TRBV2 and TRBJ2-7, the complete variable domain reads EPEVTQTPSHQVTQMGQEVILRCVPISNHLYFYWYRQILGQKVEFLVSFYNNEISEKSEIFDDQFSVERPDGSNFTLKIRSTKLEDSAMYFCASSLGGGGRYEQYFGPGTRLTVT.

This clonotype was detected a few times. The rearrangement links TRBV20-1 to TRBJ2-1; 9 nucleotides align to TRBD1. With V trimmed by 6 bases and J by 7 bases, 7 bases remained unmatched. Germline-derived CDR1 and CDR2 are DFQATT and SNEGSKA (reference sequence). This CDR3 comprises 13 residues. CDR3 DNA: TGCAGTGCCAACAGGGGGCTGGGGAATGAGCAGTTCTTC. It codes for CSANRGLGNEQFF.

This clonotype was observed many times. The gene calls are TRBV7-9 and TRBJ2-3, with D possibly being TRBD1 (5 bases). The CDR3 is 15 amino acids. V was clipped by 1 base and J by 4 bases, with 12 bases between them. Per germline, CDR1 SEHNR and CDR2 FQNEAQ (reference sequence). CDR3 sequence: CASSLGPGSPDTQYF. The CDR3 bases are TGTGCCAGCAGCTTAGGTCCAGGGTCTCCAGATACGCAGTATTTT.

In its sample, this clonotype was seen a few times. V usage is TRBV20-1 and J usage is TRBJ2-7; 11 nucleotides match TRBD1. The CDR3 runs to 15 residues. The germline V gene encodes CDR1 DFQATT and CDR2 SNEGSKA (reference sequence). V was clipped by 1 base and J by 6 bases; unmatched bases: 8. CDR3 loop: CSARVQRTGGGEQYF. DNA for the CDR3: TGCAGTGCTAGAGTTCAAAGGACAGGGGGCGGCGAGCAGTACTTC.

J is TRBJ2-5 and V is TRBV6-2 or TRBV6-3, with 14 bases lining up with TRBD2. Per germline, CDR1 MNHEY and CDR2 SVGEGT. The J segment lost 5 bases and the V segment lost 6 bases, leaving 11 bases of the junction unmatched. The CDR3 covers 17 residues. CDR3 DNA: TGTGCCAGCAGCCGCTGGGGACTAGCGGGAGAGGCGGAGACCCAGTACTTC. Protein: CASSRWGLAGEAETQYF.

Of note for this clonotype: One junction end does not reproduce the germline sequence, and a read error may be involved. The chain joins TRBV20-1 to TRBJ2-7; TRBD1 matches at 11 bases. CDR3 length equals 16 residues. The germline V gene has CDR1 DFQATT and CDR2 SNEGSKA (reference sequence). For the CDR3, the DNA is TGCTGTGCTAGAGACTCGGGACAGGGGGGAGTCTACGAGCAGTACTTC. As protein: CCARDSGQGGVYEQYF.

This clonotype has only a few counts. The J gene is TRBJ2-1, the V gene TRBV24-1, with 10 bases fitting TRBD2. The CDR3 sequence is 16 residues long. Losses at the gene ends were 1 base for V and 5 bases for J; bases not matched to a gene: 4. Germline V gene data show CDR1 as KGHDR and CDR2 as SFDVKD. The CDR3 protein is CATSDLAGGPHNEQFF. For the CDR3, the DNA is TGTGCCACCAGTGATTTAGCGGGAGGGCCGCACAATGAGCAGTTCTTC.

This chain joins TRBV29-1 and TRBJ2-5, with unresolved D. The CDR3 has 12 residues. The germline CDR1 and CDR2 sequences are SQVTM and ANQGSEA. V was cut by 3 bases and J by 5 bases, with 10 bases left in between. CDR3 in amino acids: CSVDQAMETQYF. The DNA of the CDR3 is TGCAGCGTTGACCAGGCTATGGAGACCCAGTACTTC.

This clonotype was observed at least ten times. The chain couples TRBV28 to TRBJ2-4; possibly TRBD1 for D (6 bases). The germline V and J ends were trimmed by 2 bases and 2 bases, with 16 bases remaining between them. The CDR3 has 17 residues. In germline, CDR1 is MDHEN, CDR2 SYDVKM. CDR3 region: CASSLSQGSSSKNIQYF. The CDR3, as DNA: TGTGCCAGCAGTTTAAGTCAGGGGTCTTCCTCCAAAAACATTCAGTACTTC. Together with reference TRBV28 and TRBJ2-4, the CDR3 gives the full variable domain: DVKVTQSSRYLVKRTGEKVFLECVQDMDHENMFWYRQDPGLGLRLIYFSYDVKMKEKGDIPEGYSVSREKKERFSLILESASTNQTSMYLCASSLSQGSSSKNIQYFGAGTRLSVL.

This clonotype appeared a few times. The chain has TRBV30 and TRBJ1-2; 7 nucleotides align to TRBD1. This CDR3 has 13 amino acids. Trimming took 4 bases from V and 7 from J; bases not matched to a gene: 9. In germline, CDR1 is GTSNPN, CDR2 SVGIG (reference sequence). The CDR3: CAWNPGGRGGYTF. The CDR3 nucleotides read TGTGCCTGGAATCCAGGGGGGCGCGGTGGCTACACCTTC. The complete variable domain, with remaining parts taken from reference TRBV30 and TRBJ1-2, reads SQTIHQWPATLVQPVGSPLSLECTVEGTSNPNLYWYRQAAGRGLQLLFYSVGIGQISSEVPQNLSASRPQDRQFILSSKKLLLSDSGFYLCAWNPGGRGGYTFGSGTRLTVV.

DNA of the CDR3: TGTGCCAGCAGACTCCAGGGGATCCCCACAGATACGCAGTATTTT. Amino acid sequence: CASRLQGIPTDTQYF. The V call is TRBV6-1, the J call TRBJ2-3, with D tentatively TRBD1 (6 bases). Trimming took off 6 bases at V and 2 bases at J, with 15 bases between the two ends. Germline CDR1 MNHNS, CDR2 SASEGT. This CDR3 has 15 amino acids.

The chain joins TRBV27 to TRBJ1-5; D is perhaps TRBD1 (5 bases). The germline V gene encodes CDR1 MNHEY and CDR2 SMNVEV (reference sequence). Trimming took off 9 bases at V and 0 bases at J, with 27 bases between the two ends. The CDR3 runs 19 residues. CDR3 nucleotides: TGTGCCAGAATTACCTACGACAGCAAGAGAAACAATAGCAATCAGCCCCAGCATTTT. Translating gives CARITYDSKRNNSNQPQHF.

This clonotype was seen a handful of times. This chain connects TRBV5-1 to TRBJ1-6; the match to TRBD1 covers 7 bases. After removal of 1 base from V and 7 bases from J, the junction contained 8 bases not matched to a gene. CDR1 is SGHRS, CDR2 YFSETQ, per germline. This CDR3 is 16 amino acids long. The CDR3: CASSLYKGTENSPLHF. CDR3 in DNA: TGCGCCAGCAGCTTGTATAAGGGGACAGAGAATTCACCCCTCCACTTT.

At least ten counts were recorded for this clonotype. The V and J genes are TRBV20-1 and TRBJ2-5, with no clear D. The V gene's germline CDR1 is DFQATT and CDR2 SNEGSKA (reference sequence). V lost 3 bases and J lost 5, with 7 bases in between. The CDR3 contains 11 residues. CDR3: CSASGRETQYF. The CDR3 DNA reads TGCAGTGCTAGTGGCCGGGAGACCCAGTACTTC.

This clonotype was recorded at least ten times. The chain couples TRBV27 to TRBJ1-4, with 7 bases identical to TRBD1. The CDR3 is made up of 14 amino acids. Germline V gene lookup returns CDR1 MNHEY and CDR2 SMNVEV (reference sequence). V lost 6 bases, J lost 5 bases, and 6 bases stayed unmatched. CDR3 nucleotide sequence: TGTGCCAGCAGCCTGCAGGGGGTAAATGAAAAACTGTTTTTT. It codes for CASSLQGVNEKLFF.

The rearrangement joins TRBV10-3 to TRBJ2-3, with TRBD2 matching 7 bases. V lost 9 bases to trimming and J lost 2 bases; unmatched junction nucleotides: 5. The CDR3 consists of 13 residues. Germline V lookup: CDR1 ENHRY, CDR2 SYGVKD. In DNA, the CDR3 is TGTGCCATTGCTAGCGGATTCACAGATACGCAGTATTTT. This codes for CAIASGFTDTQYF.

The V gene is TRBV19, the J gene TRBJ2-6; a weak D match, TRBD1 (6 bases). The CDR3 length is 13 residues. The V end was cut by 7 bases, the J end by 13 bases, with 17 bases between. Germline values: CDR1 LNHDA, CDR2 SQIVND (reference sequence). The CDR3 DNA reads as TGTGCCAGTATTGGGGGCGCAGGGGAAGTCCTGACTTTC. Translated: CASIGGAGEVLTF.

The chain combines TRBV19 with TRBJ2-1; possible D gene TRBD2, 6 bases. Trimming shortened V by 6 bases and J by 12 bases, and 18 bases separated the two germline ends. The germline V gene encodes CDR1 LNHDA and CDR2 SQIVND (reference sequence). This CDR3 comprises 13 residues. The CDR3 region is CASSVERALLQFF. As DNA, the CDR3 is TGTGCCAGTAGCGTGGAGCGGGCCCTACTGCAGTTCTTC.

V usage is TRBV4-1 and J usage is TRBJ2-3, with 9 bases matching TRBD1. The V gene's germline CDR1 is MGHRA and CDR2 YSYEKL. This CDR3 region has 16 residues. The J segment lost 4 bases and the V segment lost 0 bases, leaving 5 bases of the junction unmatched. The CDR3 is CASSQEDRGGPDTQYF. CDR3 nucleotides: TGCGCCAGCAGCCAAGAGGACAGGGGAGGTCCAGATACGCAGTATTTT.

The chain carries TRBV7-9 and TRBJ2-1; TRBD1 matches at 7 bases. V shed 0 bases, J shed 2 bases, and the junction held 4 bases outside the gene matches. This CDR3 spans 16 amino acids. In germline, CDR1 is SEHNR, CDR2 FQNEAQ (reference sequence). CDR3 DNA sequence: TGTGCCAGCAGCTTAGCCACAGGGGTGACCTACAATGAGCAGTTCTTC. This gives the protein CASSLATGVTYNEQFF.

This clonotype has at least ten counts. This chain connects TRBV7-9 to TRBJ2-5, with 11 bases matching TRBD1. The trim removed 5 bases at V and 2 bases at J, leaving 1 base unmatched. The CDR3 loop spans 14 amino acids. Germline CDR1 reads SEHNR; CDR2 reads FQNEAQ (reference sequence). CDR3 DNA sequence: TGTGCCAGCAGCCGGGACAGGGGGCAAGAGACCCAGTACTTC. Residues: CASSRDRGQETQYF.

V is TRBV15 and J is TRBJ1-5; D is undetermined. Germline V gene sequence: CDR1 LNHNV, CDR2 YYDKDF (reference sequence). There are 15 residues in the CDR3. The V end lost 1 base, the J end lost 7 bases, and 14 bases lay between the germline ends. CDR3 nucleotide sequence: TGTGCCACCAGCAGAGGCCGGGAACCTGGCCAGCCCCAGCATTTT. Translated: CATSRGREPGQPQHF.

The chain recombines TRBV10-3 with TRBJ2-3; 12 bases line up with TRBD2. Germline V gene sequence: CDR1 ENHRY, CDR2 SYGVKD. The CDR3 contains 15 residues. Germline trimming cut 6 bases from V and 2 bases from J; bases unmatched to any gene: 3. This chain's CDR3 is CAIRLAGGLTDTQYF. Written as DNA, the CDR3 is TGTGCCATCAGACTAGCGGGAGGCCTCACAGATACGCAGTATTTT.

This CDR3 reads CASSQESWGPGRNQPQHF. CDR3 bases: TGCGCCAGCAGCCAAGAGAGTTGGGGGCCAGGGCGCAATCAGCCCCAGCATTTT. V usage is TRBV4-1 and J usage is TRBJ1-5, with a weak D call TRBD1 (6 bases). Germline lookup yields CDR1 MGHRA and CDR2 YSYEKL. Trimming pared 0 bases from V and 2 bases from J, leaving 17 bases between. The CDR3 sequence is 18 residues long.

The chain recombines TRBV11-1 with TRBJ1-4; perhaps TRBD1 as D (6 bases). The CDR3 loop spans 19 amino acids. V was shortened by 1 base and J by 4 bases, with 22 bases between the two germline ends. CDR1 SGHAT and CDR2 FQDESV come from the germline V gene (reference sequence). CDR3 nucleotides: TGTGCCAGCAGCTTAGACCGGGACAACCCCCGATTTGGTAATGAAAAACTGTTTTTT. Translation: CASSLDRDNPRFGNEKLFF.

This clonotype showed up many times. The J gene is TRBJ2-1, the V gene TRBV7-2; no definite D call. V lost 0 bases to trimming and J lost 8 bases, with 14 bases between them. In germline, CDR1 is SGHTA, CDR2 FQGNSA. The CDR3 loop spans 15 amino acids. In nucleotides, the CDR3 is TGTGCCAGCAGCTTAGCTGGTACTTTGGCGGATGAGCAGTTCTTC. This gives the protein CASSLAGTLADEQFF.

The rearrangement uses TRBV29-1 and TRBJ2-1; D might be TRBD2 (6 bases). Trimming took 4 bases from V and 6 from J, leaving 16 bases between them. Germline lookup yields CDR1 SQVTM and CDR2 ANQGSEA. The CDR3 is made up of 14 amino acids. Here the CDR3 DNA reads TGCAGCGTTGCCCACGGGGGTCCGGGCAATGAGCAGTTCTTC. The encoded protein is CSVAHGGPGNEQFF.

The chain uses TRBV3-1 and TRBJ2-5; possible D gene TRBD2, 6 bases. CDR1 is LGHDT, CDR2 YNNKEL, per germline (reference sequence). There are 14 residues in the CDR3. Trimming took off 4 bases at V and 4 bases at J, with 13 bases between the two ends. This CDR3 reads CASSPRQAGETQYF. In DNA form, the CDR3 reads TGTGCCAGCAGCCCCCGTCAAGCGGGAGAGACCCAGTACTTC.

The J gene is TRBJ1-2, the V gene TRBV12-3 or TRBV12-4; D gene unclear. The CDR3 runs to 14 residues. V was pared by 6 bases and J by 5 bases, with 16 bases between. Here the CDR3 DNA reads TGTGCCAGCAGCGGAGGGCGCCATGGGTATGGCTACACCTTC. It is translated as CASSGGRHGYGYTF.

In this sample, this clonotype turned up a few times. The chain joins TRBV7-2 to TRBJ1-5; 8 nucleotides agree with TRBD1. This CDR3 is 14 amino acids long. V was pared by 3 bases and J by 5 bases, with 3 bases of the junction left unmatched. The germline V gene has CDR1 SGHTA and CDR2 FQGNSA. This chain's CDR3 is CASSFQGAHQPQHF. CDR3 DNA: TGTGCCAGCAGCTTCCAGGGGGCGCATCAGCCCCAGCATTTT.